The entry that follows covers one T cell receptor (beta chain) sequence. Its target is unknown. The sample originates from a study of shared clonotypes between healthy human individuals. In the study overall: Per-donor plates numbered three CD4 naive, three CD4 memory, two CD8 naive and one CD8 memory.

Trimming pared 5 bases from V and 6 bases from J, leaving 16 bases between. The CDR3 has 14 residues. Germline lookup yields CDR1 MNHEY and CDR2 SMNVEV (reference sequence). Profiled with immunoSEQ multiplex PCR; TCRdb holds only in-frame clones, not every one. Here the sample spans about 680,000 clones, 92% being singletons. Study outcomes and limitations: Even with large depth, rarefaction showed that sorted-subset sequencing was incomplete.

Positive CCR7 selection of CD45RO-negative cells yielded the naive CD8 cells, and terminally differentiated effector memory CD45RA+ cells were excluded. Sequenced: naive CD8+ T cells sorted from blood. This clonotype was sampled from a man younger than 40 in good health. V is TRBV27 and J is TRBJ1-2; a possible D gene is TRBD1 (6 bases). The CDR3 sequence is CASSIGTPPHGYTF. For the CDR3, the DNA is TGTGCCAGCAGTATCGGGACACCCCCCCATGGCTACACCTTC.